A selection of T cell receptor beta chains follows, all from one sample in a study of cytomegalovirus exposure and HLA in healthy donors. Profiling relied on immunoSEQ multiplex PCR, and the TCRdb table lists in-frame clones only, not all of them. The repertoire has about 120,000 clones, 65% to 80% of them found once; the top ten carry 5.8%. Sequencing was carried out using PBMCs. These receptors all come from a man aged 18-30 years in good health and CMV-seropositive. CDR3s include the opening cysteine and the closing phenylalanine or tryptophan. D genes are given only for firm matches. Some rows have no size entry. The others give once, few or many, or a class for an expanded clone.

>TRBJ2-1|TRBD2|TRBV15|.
CATKAGAPNEQFF
TGTGCCACGAAAGCGGGGGCCCCCAATGAGCAGTTCTTC
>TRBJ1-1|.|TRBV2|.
CASSRTEQAVRGTEAFF
TGTGCCAGCAGTCGAACCGAACAGGCGGTAAGGGGCACTGAAGCTTTCTTT
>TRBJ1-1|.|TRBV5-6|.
CASKGRGVGAFF
TGTGCCAGCAAGGGCCGGGGGGTCGGAGCTTTCTTT
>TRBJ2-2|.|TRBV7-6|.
CASSPSPQGNTGELFF
TGTGCCAGCAGCCCCAGCCCCCAGGGGAACACCGGGGAGCTGTTTTTT
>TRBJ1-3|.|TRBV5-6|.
CASRLLSSSGNTIYF
TGTGCCAGCAGACTACTATCCAGCTCTGGAAACACCATATATTTT
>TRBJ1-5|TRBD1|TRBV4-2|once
CASSHGQGGGQPQHF
TGTGCCAGCAGCCATGGACAGGGCGGAGGCCAGCCCCAGCATTTT
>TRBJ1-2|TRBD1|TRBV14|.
CASSQDRGEVRRDSYGYTF
TGTGCCAGCAGCCAAGATCGTGGCGAGGTTCGGCGGGACAGCTATGGCTACACCTTC
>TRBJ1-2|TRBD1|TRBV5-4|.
CASSWPGQEDGYGYTF
TGTGCCAGCAGCTGGCCAGGACAGGAGGACGGCTATGGCTACACCTTC
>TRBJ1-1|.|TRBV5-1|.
CASSLEVGPQAEAFF
TGCGCCAGCAGCTTGGAAGTTGGGCCGCAAGCTGAAGCTTTCTTT
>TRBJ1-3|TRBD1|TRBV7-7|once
CASSSGQAFGNTIYF
TGTGCTAGCAGCTCGGGACAGGCCTTTGGAAACACCATATATTTT
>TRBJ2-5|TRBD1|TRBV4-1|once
CASSPGPDRARGETQYF
TGCGCCAGCAGCCCTGGGCCGGACAGGGCGAGGGGAGAGACCCAGTACTTC
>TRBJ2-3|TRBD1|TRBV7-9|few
CASSVGQGRTDTQYF
TGTGCCAGCAGCGTCGGACAGGGGCGCACAGATACGCAGTATTTT
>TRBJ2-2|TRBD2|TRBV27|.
CATSSGTNTGELFF
TGTGCCACCTCTAGCGGGACGAACACCGGGGAGCTGTTTTTT
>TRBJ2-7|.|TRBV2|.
CASRLHGEQYF
TGTGCCAGCAGATTACATGGCGAGCAGTACTTC
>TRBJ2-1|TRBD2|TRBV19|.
CASMMSASGGNEQFF
TGTGCCAGTATGATGAGCGCTAGCGGGGGTAATGAGCAGTTCTTC
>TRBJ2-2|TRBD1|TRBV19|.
CASSSGTGAPGELFF
TGTGCCAGTAGTTCCGGGACAGGGGCTCCCGGGGAGCTGTTTTTT
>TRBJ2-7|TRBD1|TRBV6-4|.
CASSKTGSGEQYF
TGTGCCAGCAGTAAGACAGGGTCTGGCGAGCAGTACTTC
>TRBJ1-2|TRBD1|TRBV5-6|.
CASSFSGTGALWLTGYTF
TGTGCCAGCAGCTTTTCCGGGACAGGGGCCCTATGGCTTACTGGCTACACCTTC
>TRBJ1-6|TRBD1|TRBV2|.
CASRTGSRHSPLHF
TGTGCCAGCAGGACAGGGAGCAGACATTCACCCCTCCACTTT
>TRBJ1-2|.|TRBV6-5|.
CASSLPIPGNGYTF
TGTGCCAGCAGTCTACCGATCCCAGGGAATGGCTACACCTTC
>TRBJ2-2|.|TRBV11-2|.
CASSLDLGELFF
TGTGCCAGCAGTCTAGACTTGGGGGAGCTGTTTTTT
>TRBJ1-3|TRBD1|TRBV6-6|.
CASSRQGSGNTIYF
TGTGCCAGCAGTCGACAGGGTTCTGGAAACACCATATATTTT
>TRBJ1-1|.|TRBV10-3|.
CAIRRQNMNTEAFF
TGTGCCATCAGACGACAGAACATGAACACTGAAGCTTTCTTT
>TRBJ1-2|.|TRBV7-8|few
CASSLGGPVYGYTF
TGTGCCAGCAGCTTAGGGGGGCCGGTCTATGGCTACACCTTC
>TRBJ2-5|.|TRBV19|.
CASSIQPAGETQYF
TGTGCCAGTAGTATACAGCCGGCGGGGGAGACCCAGTACTTC
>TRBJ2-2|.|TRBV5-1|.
CASSLTGRSDTGELFF
TGCGCCAGCAGCTTGACGGGTCGATCGGACACCGGGGAGCTGTTTTTT
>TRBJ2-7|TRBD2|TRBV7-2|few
CASRLGLADSYEQYF
TGTGCCAGCAGATTGGGACTAGCGGACTCCTACGAGCAGTACTTC
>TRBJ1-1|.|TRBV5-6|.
CASSLGGTSLGATEAFF
TGTGCCAGCAGCTTGGGAGGGACTTCCCTAGGGGCCACTGAAGCTTTCTTT
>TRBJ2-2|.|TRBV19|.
CASSIGPRGGELFF
TGTGCCAGTAGTATAGGACCCCGAGGAGGGGAGCTGTTTTTT
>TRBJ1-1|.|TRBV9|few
CASSVGPQDTEAFF
TGTGCCAGCAGCGTAGGGCCACAGGACACTGAAGCTTTCTTT
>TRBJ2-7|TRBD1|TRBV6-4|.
CARSKPDRAHEQYF
TGTGCCAGATCAAAACCGGACAGGGCCCACGAGCAGTACTTC
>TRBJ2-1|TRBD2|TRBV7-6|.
CASSSASGGVFEQFF
TGTGCCAGCAGCTCGGCTAGCGGGGGGGTCTTTGAGCAGTTCTTC
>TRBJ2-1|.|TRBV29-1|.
CSVYRKSYNEQFF
TGCAGCGTTTACAGGAAGTCCTACAATGAGCAGTTCTTC
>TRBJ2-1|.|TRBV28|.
CASSFASSYNEQFF
TGTGCCAGCAGCTTTGCTAGCTCTTACAATGAGCAGTTCTTC
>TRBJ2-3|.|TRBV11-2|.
CASSSIGGTITDTQYF
TGTGCCAGCAGCAGTATCGGAGGCACTATCACAGATACGCAGTATTTT
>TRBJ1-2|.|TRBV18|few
CASSPGRDGYTF
TGTGCCAGCTCACCGGGCAGGGATGGCTACACCTTC